Below are 20 T cell receptor beta chains sequenced from a single sample in a study of PD-L1 blockade in urothelial cancer. The table came from immunoSEQ multiplex PCR; TCRdb's copy has only in-frame clones and leaves some out. Among 29,000 or so clones listed, around 87% were seen once. Sequencing used PBMCs, obtained around atezolizumab (anti-PD-L1) treatment. The receptors stem from a man aged 45 to 65 with urothelial cancer.

CDR3 protein: CSAPQGWGYTF. The CDR3 nucleotides read TGCAGTGCCCCACAGGGGTGGGGCTACACCTTC. The chain uses TRBV20-1 and TRBJ1-2; 7 bases map to TRBD1. Germline V gene sequence: CDR1 DFQATT, CDR2 SNEGSKA (reference sequence). The CDR3 covers 11 residues. Trimming at V came to 6 bases and at J to 8 bases, leaving 6 bases not matched to a gene.

The J gene is TRBJ2-7, the V gene TRBV7-9, with TRBD1 matching over 9 bases. Germline lookup yields CDR1 SEHNR and CDR2 FQNEAQ (reference sequence). CDR3 length: 15 amino acids. With 3 bases clipped from V and 2 bases from J, the junction kept 5 bases outside the gene matches. CDR3 sequence: CASSFPTGGPYEQYF. The DNA for the CDR3 is TGTGCCAGCAGCTTTCCGACAGGGGGTCCCTACGAGCAGTACTTC.

This chain links TRBV5-1 with TRBJ2-7; perhaps TRBD2 as D (6 bases). V shed 4 bases and J shed 6 bases, with 14 bases lying between them. CDR3 size: 13 residues. Germline V gene lookup returns CDR1 SGHRS and CDR2 YFSETQ. For the CDR3, the DNA is TGCGCCAGCAGCACCGCGGGATACGGCGAGCAGTACTTC. It encodes CASSTAGYGEQYF.

The V and J genes are TRBV5-6 and TRBJ1-2; D is perhaps TRBD1 (5 bases). The CDR3 totals 14 residues. Germline CDR1 reads SGHDT; CDR2 reads YYEEEE. Trimming stripped 5 bases from V and 2 bases from J, with 13 bases between. Here the CDR3 DNA reads TGTGCCAGCAGTTCCACGGGGGGGAACTATGGCTACACCTTC. Its translation is CASSSTGGNYGYTF.

This rearrangement joins TRBV7-9 to TRBJ2-5, with 9 nucleotides matching TRBD1. Germline assignment: CDR1 SEHNR and CDR2 FQNEAQ (reference sequence). V was clipped by 1 base and J by 5 bases; unmatched bases: 5. The length of the CDR3 is 15 residues. Here the CDR3 DNA reads TGTGCCAGCAGCTTAGACTGGGGACAGGGCGAGACCCAGTACTTC. Protein: CASSLDWGQGETQYF.

V usage is TRBV19 and J usage is TRBJ2-7; 7 bases are shared with TRBD1. The CDR3 runs 13 residues. CDR1 is LNHDA, CDR2 SQIVND, per germline (reference sequence). With V trimmed by 9 bases and J by 9 bases, 14 bases remained unmatched. CDR3 DNA sequence: TGTGCCAGCTCTTGGTTAGGGGGCAATGTGCAGTACTTC. This sequence encodes CASSWLGGNVQYF.

V is TRBV11-3 and J is TRBJ2-7, with 10 bases lining up with TRBD1. V was clipped by 6 bases and J by 5 bases; unmatched bases: 10. Germline CDR1 reads SGHNT; CDR2 reads YENEEA. This CDR3 comprises 15 residues. The CDR3 spells CASSQGGDRGNEQYF. As DNA, the CDR3 is TGTGCCAGCAGTCAGGGTGGGGACAGGGGAAACGAGCAGTACTTC.

J is TRBJ1-2 and V is TRBV5-1; the match to TRBD1 covers 7 bases. Unmatched junction bases numbered 11, after V lost 4 bases and J lost 8 bases. Germline CDR1 is SGHRS and CDR2 is YFSETQ. The length of the CDR3 is 14 residues. The CDR3 region is CASSDRGGWDGYTF. The CDR3 DNA follows: TGCGCCAGCAGCGATAGAGGGGGCTGGGACGGCTACACCTTC.

The chain couples TRBV28 to TRBJ2-5, with 14 bases lining up with TRBD2. The CDR3 consists of 16 residues. Germline trimming cut 3 bases from V and 4 bases from J; bases unmatched to any gene: 4. Germline V gives CDR1 MDHEN, CDR2 SYDVKM. CDR3 DNA: TGTGCCAGCAGTTTTCCCGGACTAGCGGGAGGAGAGACCCAGTACTTC. Protein: CASSFPGLAGGETQYF.

The chain combines TRBV30 with TRBJ1-6; TRBD1 agrees at 9 bases. J was trimmed by 9 bases and V by 4 bases; bases with no gene match: 4. CDR1 is GTSNPN and CDR2 is SVGIG in the germline V gene (reference sequence). The CDR3 runs to 13 residues. Written as DNA, the CDR3 is TGTGCCTGGAATACAGGGGGCTTTTCACCCCTCCACTTT. This sequence encodes CAWNTGGFSPLHF.

The V call is TRBV27, the J call TRBJ2-7; TRBD1 matches at 7 bases. Germline assignment: CDR1 MNHEY and CDR2 SMNVEV (reference sequence). The V and J ends lost 3 bases and 2 bases, in that order; junction bases with no gene match: 4. The CDR3 loop spans 14 amino acids. The CDR3: CASSLWGQPYEQYF. The CDR3 region has the DNA TGTGCCAGCAGTTTGTGGGGACAGCCCTACGAGCAGTACTTC.

The rearrangement joins TRBV5-1 to TRBJ2-5, with D uncertain. Trimming pared 0 bases from V and 2 bases from J, leaving 11 bases between. The CDR3 sequence is 15 residues long. CDR1 and CDR2 from the germline V gene are SGHRS and YFSETQ. The CDR3 DNA follows: TGCGCCAGCAGCTTGGGTGAGCGCTGGCAAGAGACCCAGTACTTC. The encoded protein is CASSLGERWQETQYF.

The J gene is TRBJ2-1, the V gene TRBV4-1; TRBD1 matches at 7 bases. The germline gives CDR1 MGHRA, CDR2 YSYEKL. V lost 3 bases, J lost 8 bases, and 10 bases stayed unmatched. CDR3 length: 15 amino acids. The CDR3 DNA is TGCGCCAGCAGCCAGGGACAGTTCTCTAGGGATGAGCAGTTCTTC. Translating it yields CASSQGQFSRDEQFF.

There are a few counts of this clone. The chain joins TRBV19 to TRBJ1-5, with D possibly being TRBD1 (5 bases). V gave up 8 bases and J gave up 2 bases, with 10 bases separating them. The V gene's germline CDR1 is LNHDA and CDR2 SQIVND (reference sequence). The CDR3 totals 13 residues. CDR3 DNA sequence: TGTGCCAGTCGCTGGGGGGGCAATCAGCCCCAGCATTTT. Amino acid sequence: CASRWGGNQPQHF.

The V and J genes are TRBV19 and TRBJ1-2; 8 nucleotides match TRBD1. CDR3 length: 14 residues. Trimming cost V 7 bases and J 7 bases; bases outside gene matches: 11. Germline V gene lookup returns CDR1 LNHDA and CDR2 SQIVND (reference sequence). In DNA, the CDR3 is TGTGCCAGTAACGGACAGGGATCGGGATCTGGCTACACCTTC. This encodes CASNGQGSGSGYTF.

The chain combines TRBV11-2 with TRBJ2-3; TRBD1 matches at 7 bases. Germline assignment: CDR1 SGHAT and CDR2 FQNNGV. Losses at the gene ends were 5 bases for V and 2 bases for J; bases not matched to a gene: 4. CDR3 length equals 14 residues. CDR3: CASSPQGNTDTQYF. The CDR3 region has the DNA TGTGCCAGCAGCCCACAGGGGAACACAGATACGCAGTATTTT.

The chain recombines TRBV6-1 with TRBJ2-5; 9 positions match TRBD1. CDR3 length equals 15 residues. The trim removed 6 bases at V and 5 bases at J, leaving 10 bases unmatched. The germline CDR1 and CDR2 sequences are MNHNS and SASEGT. CDR3 nucleotide sequence: TGTGCCAGCAGCGAGAAGCCGACAGGGGGGGAGACCCAGTACTTC. Translating gives CASSEKPTGGETQYF.

The chain joins TRBV28 to TRBJ2-2; D remains ambiguous. Trimming stripped 3 bases from V and 7 bases from J, with 3 bases between. Germline V lookup: CDR1 MDHEN, CDR2 SYDVKM. The CDR3 covers 11 residues. The CDR3 reads CASSFIGELFF. CDR3 nucleotides: TGTGCCAGCAGTTTTATCGGGGAGCTGTTTTTT.

The chain uses TRBV10-1 and TRBJ2-1; D unresolved. Per germline, CDR1 WNHNN and CDR2 SYGVQD (reference sequence). CDR3 size: 16 residues. Trimming pared 0 bases from V and 0 bases from J, leaving 9 bases between. CDR3 in amino acids: CASSESPVNSYNEQFF. CDR3 DNA: TGCGCCAGCAGTGAGTCCCCGGTTAACTCCTACAATGAGCAGTTCTTC.

This chain joins TRBV5-4 and TRBJ2-1; TRBD1 might be the D (5 bases). The germline V gene has CDR1 SGHNT and CDR2 YYREEE (reference sequence). V was pared by 0 bases and J by 5 bases, with 12 bases between. This CDR3 comprises 15 residues. Here the CDR3 reads CASSLGVRAHNEQFF. The CDR3 region has the DNA TGTGCCAGCAGCTTGGGAGTCAGGGCCCACAATGAGCAGTTCTTC.